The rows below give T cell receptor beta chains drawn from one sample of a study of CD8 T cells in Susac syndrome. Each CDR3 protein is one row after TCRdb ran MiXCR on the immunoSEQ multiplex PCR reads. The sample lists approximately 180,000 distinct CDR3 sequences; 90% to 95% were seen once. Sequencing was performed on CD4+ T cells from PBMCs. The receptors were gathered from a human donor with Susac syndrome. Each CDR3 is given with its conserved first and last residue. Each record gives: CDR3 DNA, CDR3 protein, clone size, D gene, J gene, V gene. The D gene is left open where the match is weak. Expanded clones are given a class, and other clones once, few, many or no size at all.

DNA: TGTGCCAGCAGTTTGCAGGGAACCAGAGTGGGTGGCAATCAGCCCCAGCATTTT
CDR3: CASSLQGTRVGGNQPQHF
size: NA
D: NA
J: TRBJ1-5
V: TRBV28

DNA: TGTGCCAGCAGCTTATCGGCTAGCGGGAGGTCCGGGGAGCTGTTTTTT
CDR3: CASSLSASGRSGELFF
size: once
D: TRBD2
J: TRBJ2-2
V: TRBV7-9

DNA: TGTGCCAGCAGCCAAGGTCTAGCGGGAGTGTACGAGCAGTACTTC
CDR3: CASSQGLAGVYEQYF
size: NA
D: TRBD2
J: TRBJ2-7
V: TRBV3-1

DNA: TGCGCCAGCAGCGCAGGGATGACCGGGGAGCTGTTTTTT
CDR3: CASSAGMTGELFF
size: once
D: NA
J: TRBJ2-2
V: TRBV5-1

DNA: TGTGCCAGCAGCGTAGTAGGGGGCGCGAGTGAAGCTTTCTTT
CDR3: CASSVVGGASEAFF
size: NA
D: TRBD1
J: TRBJ1-1
V: TRBV9

DNA: TGTGCCAGCAGTCGGAGTATTGACAGGGACAAAAACATTCAGTACTTC
CDR3: CASSRSIDRDKNIQYF
size: once
D: TRBD1
J: TRBJ2-4
V: TRBV2

DNA: TGTGCCTGGAGTGTACTCAAGTTCACTGAAGCTTTCTTT
CDR3: CAWSVLKFTEAFF
size: NA
D: NA
J: TRBJ1-1
V: TRBV30

DNA: TGTGCCACCAGCATAGACAGGGGGATACAAGAGACCCAGTACTTC
CDR3: CATSIDRGIQETQYF
size: NA
D: TRBD1
J: TRBJ2-5
V: TRBV15

DNA: TGCAGTGTTAGAGCGGCGGGAACGGTTGGTACGCAGTATTTT
CDR3: CSVRAAGTVGTQYF
size: NA
D: NA
J: TRBJ2-3
V: TRBV20-1

DNA: TGTGCCGCCGAGACGGAATCCAATCAGCCCCAGCATTTT
CDR3: CAAETESNQPQHF
size: once
D: NA
J: TRBJ1-5
V: TRBV6-1

DNA: TGTGCCAGCAGCCCCCGACGAGGTACGCAGTATTTT
CDR3: CASSPRRGTQYF
size: few
D: NA
J: TRBJ2-3
V: TRBV7-2

DNA: TGTGCCAGCAAAAGACTAGCGGTGAACACCGGGGAGCTGTTTTTT
CDR3: CASKRLAVNTGELFF
size: NA
D: TRBD2
J: TRBJ2-2
V: TRBV4-2

DNA: TGCGCCAGCAGCGTGGACAGCACAGATACGCAGTATTTT
CDR3: CASSVDSTDTQYF
size: few
D: NA
J: TRBJ2-3
V: TRBV5-1

DNA: TGTGCCAGCGGGGGACAGTCGGCTTTGGACGAGCAGTACTTC
CDR3: CASGGQSALDEQYF
size: NA
D: TRBD1
J: TRBJ2-7
V: TRBV12-3/TRBV12-4

DNA: TGTGCCAGCAGCTTGTACCGGGGGAACACCGGGGAGCTGTTTTTT
CDR3: CASSLYRGNTGELFF
size: once
D: NA
J: TRBJ2-2
V: TRBV5-4

DNA: TGTGCCAGCAGCTTACCGACTACAGGGATCTATGGCTACACCTTC
CDR3: CASSLPTTGIYGYTF
size: NA
D: NA
J: TRBJ1-2
V: TRBV7-9

DNA: TGCAGTGCTCAGGACAGGGTTAGCAATCAGCCCCAGCATTTT
CDR3: CSAQDRVSNQPQHF
size: NA
D: TRBD1
J: TRBJ1-5
V: TRBV20-1

DNA: TGTGCCAGCAGTCTTGGGACTGCTATCTCCTACGAGCAGTACTTC
CDR3: CASSLGTAISYEQYF
size: NA
D: NA
J: TRBJ2-7
V: TRBV28

DNA: TGTGCCTGGAGGTTACAGGGGGCAATGTACGAGCAGTACTTC
CDR3: CAWRLQGAMYEQYF
size: NA
D: TRBD1
J: TRBJ2-7
V: TRBV30

DNA: TGTGCCAGCAGCGTGGGACAGGGGGAGGGCTACACCTTC
CDR3: CASSVGQGEGYTF
size: NA
D: TRBD1
J: TRBJ1-2
V: TRBV11-2

DNA: TGCGCCAGCAGCCAAGATCTAAGGAGGGGGCAATTCCAAAGTCAGCCCCAGCATTTT
CDR3: CASSQDLRRGQFQSQPQHF
size: NA
D: TRBD1
J: TRBJ1-5
V: TRBV4-1

DNA: TGTGCCAGCAGCCAAGAGGGGACAGGGGCCCAAGAGACCCAGTACTTC
CDR3: CASSQEGTGAQETQYF
size: NA
D: TRBD1
J: TRBJ2-5
V: TRBV3-1

DNA: TGTGCCAGCAGCTTTCACACAGGGGATTACTATGGCTACACCTTC
CDR3: CASSFHTGDYYGYTF
size: NA
D: TRBD1
J: TRBJ1-2
V: TRBV7-2

DNA: TGTGCCAGTAGTAGATACCTTCATGGAGGGCAGCCCCAGCATTTT
CDR3: CASSRYLHGGQPQHF
size: NA
D: NA
J: TRBJ1-5
V: TRBV19

DNA: TGTGCCAGCAGCGCAGCGCGTGAGGGGTTCGAGCAGTACTTC
CDR3: CASSAAREGFEQYF
size: NA
D: NA
J: TRBJ2-7
V: TRBV7-9

DNA: TGTGCCAGCAGCGGACTAGCGGGGGCCTACGAGCAGTACTTC
CDR3: CASSGLAGAYEQYF
size: NA
D: TRBD2
J: TRBJ2-7
V: TRBV3-1

DNA: TGTGCCAGCAGCCCGGACAGGGGTGGGACCCAGTACTTC
CDR3: CASSPDRGGTQYF
size: few
D: TRBD1
J: TRBJ2-5
V: TRBV11-2

DNA: TGTGCCAGCAGCTTCCAGGGTCGCACCGGGGAGCTGTTTTTT
CDR3: CASSFQGRTGELFF
size: once
D: NA
J: TRBJ2-2
V: TRBV7-6

DNA: TGTGCCAGTACAACCAGGGGAGAAAATCAGCCCCAGCATTTT
CDR3: CASTTRGENQPQHF
size: NA
D: NA
J: TRBJ1-5
V: TRBV19

DNA: TGTGCCAGTAGGTACCAAGAGACCCAGTACTTC
CDR3: CASRYQETQYF
size: few
D: NA
J: TRBJ2-5
V: TRBV2

DNA: TGTGCCAGCAGCTTCAATCGCCAGCCCCAGCATTTT
CDR3: CASSFNRQPQHF
size: NA
D: NA
J: TRBJ1-5
V: TRBV7-2

DNA: TGCAGTGCACGGCGGTTGGGCAATCAGCCCCAGCATTTT
CDR3: CSARRLGNQPQHF
size: once
D: NA
J: TRBJ1-5
V: TRBV20-1

DNA: TGCAGTGCTAGTCAGAGAGGGGGCCCCTATAATTCACCCCTCCACTTT
CDR3: CSASQRGGPYNSPLHF
size: NA
D: TRBD1
J: TRBJ1-6
V: TRBV20-1

DNA: TGTGCCACCAGCAGAGTCAGTAGCAATCAGCCCCAGCATTTT
CDR3: CATSRVSSNQPQHF
size: NA
D: NA
J: TRBJ1-5
V: TRBV15

DNA: TGTGCCAGCAGTGGGGACCCCCGAGTGGGCAATCAGCCCCAGCATTTT
CDR3: CASSGDPRVGNQPQHF
size: NA
D: NA
J: TRBJ1-5
V: TRBV28

DNA: TGTGCCAGCAACCCGGGACAGGGGGCTTACACTGAAGCTTTCTTT
CDR3: CASNPGQGAYTEAFF
size: NA
D: TRBD1
J: TRBJ1-1
V: TRBV6-6

DNA: TGTGCCAGCAGCCGAACGGGACAAGAGTACACAGATACGCAGTATTTT
CDR3: CASSRTGQEYTDTQYF
size: once
D: NA
J: TRBJ2-3
V: TRBV5-6

DNA: TGTGCCAGCAGTCGCGGGCTGGGGGAGACCCAGTACTTC
CDR3: CASSRGLGETQYF
size: NA
D: NA
J: TRBJ2-5
V: TRBV6-4

DNA: TGTGCCAGCAGACAGGGGTGGGGAAACACCATATATTTT
CDR3: CASRQGWGNTIYF
size: NA
D: TRBD1
J: TRBJ1-3
V: TRBV12-3/TRBV12-4

DNA: TGTGCCAGCTCACCAAGCGTCGTGGGGGAGCCCCAGCATTTT
CDR3: CASSPSVVGEPQHF
size: NA
D: NA
J: TRBJ1-5
V: TRBV18